This T cell receptor beta chain originates from a study of blood T cell repertoires in COVID-19. Study-level background: All recovered Cohort 3 donors got two negative PCRs, got clearance, or saw symptom resolution. Sources were T cells, B-cell-depleted T cells, or PBMCs; the material itself was cDNA or gDNA.

Methods used by the authors: For nucleated cells, counts were estimated from reference gene primer amplification. Assay: immunoSEQ multiplex PCR; the TCRdb copy retains only in-frame clones and omits some. That table furnishes V, J and clone size, whereas the DNA furnished D and trimming. The sample contains some 180,000 clones, around 87% of which appear only once. Enrolled through a virtual design, the participants were between 18 and 89 years of age and came from around 25 US areas. The TCR originated in a woman between 40 and 50 years old in a cohort exposed to, infected with or recovered from COVID-19 (not recorded which). The sequencing input was PBMCs or T cells enriched from blood (not recorded which).

The CDR3 DNA follows: TGTGCCAGCAGCACGGGACTAGCGGCCGGGGAGCTGTTTTTT. It encodes CASSTGLAAGELFF. The chain combines TRBV7-9 with TRBJ2-2; 11 bases are shared with TRBD2. The CDR3 runs 14 residues. Unmatched junction bases numbered 2, after V lost 5 bases and J lost 6 bases. Germline lookup yields CDR1 SEHNR and CDR2 FQNEAQ (reference sequence).